One sample yielded the 6 T cell receptor beta chains listed below, sequenced in a study of cytomegalovirus exposure and HLA in healthy donors. Both 60 Vbeta primers and 13 Jbeta primers went into the PCR. Sequencing was performed with immunoSEQ multiplex PCR; in TCRdb, only in-frame clones are kept and a portion is missing. The sample lists about 180,000 clones, around 78% seen once, with 1.5% to 2% in the top ten. Specimen: PBMCs. Receptors originate from a man aged 18 to 30 in good health and CMV-seronegative.

The CDR3 is CASSLQGSNQPQHF. CDR3 sequence (DNA): TGTGCCAGCAGTTTACAGGGGAGCAATCAGCCCCAGCATTTT. The genes are TRBV6-6 and TRBJ1-5, with 7 nucleotides matching TRBD1. Germline V gives CDR1 MNHNY, CDR2 SVGAGI (reference sequence). The CDR3 consists of 14 residues. J was trimmed by 1 base and V by 4 bases; bases with no gene match: 1.

The chain uses TRBV19 and TRBJ1-1, with D perhaps matching TRBD1 (6 bases). Germline V gives CDR1 LNHDA, CDR2 SQIVND (reference sequence). Trimming pared 0 bases from V and 8 bases from J, leaving 22 bases between. This CDR3 spans 17 amino acids. The CDR3 coding sequence is TGTGCCAGTAGTATAGAGGGAGGGGGGGGGCGACCCCGCGAAGCTTTCTTT. Translating it yields CASSIEGGGGRPREAFF.

The chain uses TRBV30 and TRBJ1-2; 11 nucleotides agree with TRBD1. Germline CDR1 and CDR2: GTSNPN and SVGIG (reference sequence). The CDR3 sequence is 14 residues long. With 2 bases clipped from V and 4 bases from J, the junction kept 3 bases outside the gene matches. CDR3 region: CAWSPGTGGYGYTF. Here the CDR3 DNA reads TGTGCCTGGAGTCCCGGGACAGGGGGCTATGGCTACACCTTC.

The rearrangement uses TRBV6-5 and TRBJ2-2; 7 bases are shared with TRBD2. This CDR3 contains 14 residues. With V trimmed by 0 bases and J by 7 bases, 2 bases remained unmatched. Germline CDR1 is MNHEY and CDR2 is SVGAGI. The CDR3 here is CASSYSSGIGELFF. The CDR3 DNA follows: TGTGCCAGCAGTTACTCGAGCGGGATCGGGGAGCTGTTTTTT.

This sequence joins TRBV5-1 and TRBJ2-1, with 7 bases fitting TRBD2. V was pared by 0 bases and J by 5 bases, with 14 bases of the junction left unmatched. Germline V gives CDR1 SGHRS, CDR2 YFSETQ. The CDR3 has 18 amino acids. CDR3: CASSLVFSREYIHNEQFF. CDR3 nucleotide sequence: TGCGCCAGCAGCTTGGTTTTTTCGCGGGAGTATATCCACAATGAGCAGTTCTTC.

The chain is built from TRBV29-1 and TRBJ2-3; no clear D. Trimming removed 7 bases from V and 3 bases from J, with 11 bases in between. Germline V gene sequence: CDR1 SQVTM, CDR2 ANQGSEA. CDR3 length equals 12 residues. The CDR3 DNA sequence: TGCAGCGCACACGACATAACAGATACGCAGTATTTT. Its protein product is CSAHDITDTQYF.